This TCR beta chain was documented in a study of shared clonotypes between healthy human individuals. V lost 2 bases, J lost 4 bases, and 24 bases lay in between. Germline V gene lookup returns CDR1 SGHDN and CDR2 FVKESK. This CDR3 has 18 residues. Naive CD8 cells lacked CD45RO, underwent positive selection for CCR7 and left out terminally differentiated effector memory CD45RA+ cells. Every one of the donors was a Caucasian adult that lived in Nashville, Tennessee. The deep-level immunoSEQ assay was used. TCRdb's copy holds only in-frame clones and misses some; the assay was immunoSEQ multiplex PCR. The data contain about 2,200,000 clones, 85% to 95% of them seen just once; the ten biggest clones take up more than 1.5%.

The receptor was derived from a man aged 18 to 30 in good health. Some clones in this sample may be carry-over from other donors' samples. V usage is TRBV14 and J usage is TRBJ2-7, with D unclear. The sequenced material came from naive CD8+ T cells from PBMCs. In DNA, the CDR3 is TGTGCCAGCAGCCAACCTTTGGGCAGACGCACCCCCTTGTACGAGCAGTACTTC. This codes for CASSQPLGRRTPLYEQYF.